This T cell receptor beta chain was profiled in a study of T cells after somatic rescue of genetic block. V was shortened by 4 bases and J by 0 bases, with 10 bases between the two germline ends. Per the germline V gene, CDR1 is SQVTM and CDR2 is ANQGSEA. The CDR3 length is 13 residues. Sequencing used immunoSEQ multiplex PCR; TCRdb keeps in-frame clones, though not all of them. The sample includes about 15,000 clones, around three quarters seen only once; the top ten take 13% to 15%. The sample comprised peripheral blood mononuclear cells (PBMCs). The clonotype comes from a boy under 18. The chain combines TRBV29-1 with TRBJ2-7; tentatively, D is TRBD2 (6 bases). The CDR3 sequence: CSVVGGTSYEQYF. DNA for the CDR3: TGCAGCGTTGTGGGCGGGACCTCCTACGAGCAGTACTTC.